The T cell receptor (beta chain) under discussion was sequenced for a study of shared T cell receptors in the human thymus. The germline V gene encodes CDR1 SNHLY and CDR2 FYNNEI. Trimming at V came to 7 bases and at J to 3 bases, leaving 6 bases not matched to a gene. The CDR3 sequence is 15 residues long. Sequencing used immunoSEQ multiplex PCR; TCRdb keeps in-frame clones, though not all of them. The table records hundreds of thousands of clones, roughly 90% of them present only once. This same sample was also taken into another study, of human thymus T cells. That paper states: Donation came from healthy Finnish infants having corrective surgery for congenital heart defects. Resections obtained during corrective heart surgery supplied the thymus tissue.

The chain employs TRBV2 and TRBJ2-7, with TRBD2 matching 13 bases. This receptor was obtained from a boy under two years old with a congenital heart defect. Source material: thymocytes. CDR3 sequence reads: CASNPTSGGFYEQYF. The CDR3 DNA sequence: TGTGCCAGCAATCCGACTAGCGGGGGGTTCTACGAGCAGTACTTC.